Reported below is one T cell receptor (beta chain). This entry comes from a study of blood T cells in healthy people across ages. Study-wide background: Template switching caught about one barcoded beta molecule for each two T cells.

Primed by a sample-barcoded 5' primer and a J-beta primer mix, a second PCR proceeded for about 7 to 11 cycles. TCRdb reprocessed the 5' RACE reads via MiXCR and lists one record per CDR3 protein. The sample records roughly 1.6 million distinct CDR3 sequences, about 35% being singletons. Germline values: CDR1 DFQATT, CDR2 SNEGSKA (reference sequence). V was cut by 3 bases and J by 1 base, with 9 bases left in between. The CDR3 extends over 13 amino acids. Sequenced input: blood. The origin of this receptor is a woman younger than 45 in good health. The chain carries TRBV20-1 and TRBJ1-1; D not certain. This CDR3 reads CSARFRGNTEAFF. CDR3 nucleotide sequence: TGCAGTGCTAGGTTTAGAGGGAACACTGAAGCTTTCTTT.